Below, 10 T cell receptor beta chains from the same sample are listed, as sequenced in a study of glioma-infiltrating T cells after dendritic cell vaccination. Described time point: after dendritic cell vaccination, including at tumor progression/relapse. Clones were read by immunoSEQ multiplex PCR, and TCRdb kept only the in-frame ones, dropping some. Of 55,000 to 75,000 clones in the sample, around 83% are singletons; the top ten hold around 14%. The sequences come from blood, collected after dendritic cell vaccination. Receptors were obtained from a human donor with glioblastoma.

This CDR3 is CASGTGTSVDEQYF. Written as DNA, the CDR3 is TGTGCCAGCGGTACCGGGACTAGCGTTGACGAGCAGTACTTC. This chain joins TRBV6-1 and TRBJ2-7; 10 positions match TRBD2. This CDR3 comprises 14 residues. Germline assignment: CDR1 MNHNS and CDR2 SASEGT. V lost 8 bases to trimming and J lost 5 bases; unmatched junction nucleotides: 9.

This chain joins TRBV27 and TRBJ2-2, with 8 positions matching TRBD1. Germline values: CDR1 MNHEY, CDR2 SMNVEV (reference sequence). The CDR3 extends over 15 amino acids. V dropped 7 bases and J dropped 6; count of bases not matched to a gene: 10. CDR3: CASIDQGASPGELFF. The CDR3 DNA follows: TGTGCCAGCATCGACCAGGGGGCGTCGCCCGGGGAGCTGTTTTTT.

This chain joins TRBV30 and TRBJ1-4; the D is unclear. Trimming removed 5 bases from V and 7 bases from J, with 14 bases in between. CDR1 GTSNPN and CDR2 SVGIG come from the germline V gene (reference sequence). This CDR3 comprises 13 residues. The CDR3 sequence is CAWGGSSAEKLFF. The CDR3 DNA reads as TGTGCCTGGGGAGGGTCCTCTGCTGAAAAACTGTTTTTT.

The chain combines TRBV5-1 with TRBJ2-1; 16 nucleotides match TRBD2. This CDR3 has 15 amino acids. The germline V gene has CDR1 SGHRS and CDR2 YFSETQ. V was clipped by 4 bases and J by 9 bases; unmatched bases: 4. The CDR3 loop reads CASSPGTSGGAEQFF. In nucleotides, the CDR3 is TGCGCCAGCAGCCCCGGGACTAGCGGGGGGGCTGAGCAGTTCTTC.

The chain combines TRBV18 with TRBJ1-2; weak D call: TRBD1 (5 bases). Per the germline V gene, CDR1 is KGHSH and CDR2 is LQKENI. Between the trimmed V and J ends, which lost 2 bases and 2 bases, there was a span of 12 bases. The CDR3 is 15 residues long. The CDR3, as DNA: TGTGCCAGCTCACCAGGTCAGGGATGGAACTATGGCTACACCTTC. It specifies CASSPGQGWNYGYTF.

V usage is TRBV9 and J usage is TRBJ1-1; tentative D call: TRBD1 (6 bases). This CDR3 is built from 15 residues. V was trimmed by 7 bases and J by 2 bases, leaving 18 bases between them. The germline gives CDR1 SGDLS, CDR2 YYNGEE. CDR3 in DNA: TGTGCCAGCGGCCGTCCAGGGGCAGATAACACTGAAGCTTTCTTT. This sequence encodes CASGRPGADNTEAFF.

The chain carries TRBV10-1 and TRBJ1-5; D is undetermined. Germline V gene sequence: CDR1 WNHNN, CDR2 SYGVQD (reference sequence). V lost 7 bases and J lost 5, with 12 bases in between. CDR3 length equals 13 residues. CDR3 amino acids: CASNLRQDQPQHF. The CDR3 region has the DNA TGCGCCAGCAACCTCCGCCAGGATCAGCCCCAGCATTTT.

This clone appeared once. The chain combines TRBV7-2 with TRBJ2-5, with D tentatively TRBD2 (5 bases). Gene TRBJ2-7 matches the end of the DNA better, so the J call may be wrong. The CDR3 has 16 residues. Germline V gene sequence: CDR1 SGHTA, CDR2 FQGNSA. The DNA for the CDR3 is TGTGCCAGCAGCTTACTAGGACGACTAAGCTCCTACGAGCAGTACTTC. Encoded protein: CASSLLGRLSSYEQYF.

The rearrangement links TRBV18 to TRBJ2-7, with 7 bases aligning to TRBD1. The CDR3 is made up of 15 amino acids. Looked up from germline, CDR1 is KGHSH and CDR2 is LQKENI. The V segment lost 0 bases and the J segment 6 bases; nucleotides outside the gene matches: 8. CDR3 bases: TGTGCCAGCTCACCACCGCAGAGGGGGCAAGGCGAGCAGTACTTC. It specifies CASSPPQRGQGEQYF. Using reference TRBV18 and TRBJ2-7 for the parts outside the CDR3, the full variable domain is NAGVMQNPRHLVRRRGQEARLRCSPMKGHSHVYWYRQLPEEGLKFMVYLQKENIIDESGMPKERFSAEFPKEGPSILRIQQVVRGDSAAYFCASSPPQRGQGEQYFGPGTRLTVT.

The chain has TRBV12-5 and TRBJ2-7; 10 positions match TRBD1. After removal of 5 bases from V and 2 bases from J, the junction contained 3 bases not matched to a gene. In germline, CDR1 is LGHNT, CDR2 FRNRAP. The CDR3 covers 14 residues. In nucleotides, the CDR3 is TGTGCTAGTGGTGCCGGGACAGGGGCCTACGAGCAGTACTTC. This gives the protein CASGAGTGAYEQYF.